The 27 T cell receptor beta chains below were found in one sample sequenced in a study of naive and memory T cell subsets. An equimolar mix of two oligonucleotides served as the beta constant-region primer for TRBC1 and TRBC2. TCRdb reprocessed the UMI-ligation and nested PCR reads via MiXCR and lists one record per CDR3 protein. The profile shows tens of thousands of distinct CDR3 sequences, less than 15% of them singletons. Specimen: central memory CD4+ T cells from blood. The receptors stem from a human donor in good health.

This clonotype was observed a few times. This chain uses TRBV28 with TRBJ2-2; TRBD2 aligns across 13 bases. Germline values: CDR1 MDHEN, CDR2 SYDVKM. The V segment lost 5 bases and the J segment 8 bases; nucleotides outside the gene matches: 14. The CDR3 is 18 residues long. The CDR3 is CASSPLLAGGPTSGELFF. In DNA, the CDR3 is TGTGCCAGCAGTCCCTTACTAGCGGGAGGGCCTACGTCGGGGGAGCTGTTTTTT.

This rearrangement joins TRBV28 to TRBJ2-3, with 10 bases fitting TRBD1. This CDR3 has 16 amino acids. Germline V gives CDR1 MDHEN, CDR2 SYDVKM. V gave up 4 bases and J gave up 1 base; unmatched junction bases: 5. CDR3: CASSSTGGQGTDTQYF. In DNA form, the CDR3 reads TGTGCCAGCAGTTCGACAGGGGGCCAGGGCACAGATACGCAGTATTTT. The full variable domain, in which reference TRBV28 and TRBJ2-3 provide the parts outside the CDR3, is DVKVTQSSRYLVKRTGEKVFLECVQDMDHENMFWYRQDPGLGLRLIYFSYDVKMKEKGDIPEGYSVSREKKERFSLILESASTNQTSMYLCASSSTGGQGTDTQYFGPGTRLTVL.

The chain is built from TRBV28 and TRBJ2-1; 8 nucleotides agree with TRBD2. From germline, CDR1 is MDHEN and CDR2 SYDVKM. J gave up 0 bases and V 6 bases, and 4 bases lay outside the gene matches. The CDR3 extends over 15 amino acids. CDR3 nucleotide sequence: TGTGCCAGCAGCAGGAGCGGGAGCTCCTACAATGAGCAGTTCTTC. Its translation: CASSRSGSSYNEQFF.

The rearrangement uses TRBV6-2 or TRBV6-3 and TRBJ2-7; 7 nucleotides agree with TRBD1. The V gene end was trimmed by 0 bases and the J gene end by 4 bases; junction bases not matched to a gene: 12. The CDR3 sequence is 17 residues long. The V gene's germline CDR1 is MNHEY and CDR2 SVGEGT. The CDR3 DNA sequence: TGTGCCAGCAGTTACTCGAGGGACAGAAAAGGGAATTACGAGCAGTACTTC. This translates into CASSYSRDRKGNYEQYF.

This clonotype was observed many times. The chain has TRBV7-3 and TRBJ1-5; D ambiguous. Germline loops: CDR1 SGHTA, CDR2 FQGTGA. The CDR3 spans 17 residues. Between the trimmed V and J ends, which lost 0 bases and 5 bases, there was a span of 17 bases. The CDR3 DNA follows: TGTGCCAGCAGCTTAACTAACAGAGATTGGAGATATCAGCCCCAGCATTTT. This codes for CASSLTNRDWRYQPQHF.

The chain has TRBV5-6 and TRBJ1-4; a weak D match, TRBD1 (6 bases). The CDR3 is 17 residues long. Per germline, CDR1 SGHDT and CDR2 YYEEEE. Trimming shortened V by 2 bases and J by 3 bases, and 17 bases separated the two germline ends. CDR3: CASSFFTTTGPNEKLFF. The DNA of the CDR3 is TGTGCCAGCAGCTTCTTTACGACGACAGGCCCTAATGAAAAACTGTTTTTT.

This clonotype showed up many times. This chain uses TRBV7-2 with TRBJ2-3; D may correspond to TRBD1 or TRBD2 (5 bases each). Germline assignment: CDR1 SGHTA and CDR2 FQGNSA. Trimming pared 3 bases from V and 1 base from J, leaving 11 bases between. The CDR3 runs to 15 residues. The CDR3 reads CASSFRGGGTDTQYF. DNA of the CDR3: TGTGCCAGCAGCTTCCGTGGGGGTGGCACAGATACGCAGTATTTT.

The V and J genes are TRBV2 and TRBJ2-2, with D hard to call. Germline V gives CDR1 SNHLY, CDR2 FYNNEI. The CDR3 runs to 14 residues. V lost 2 bases to trimming and J lost 5 bases, with 9 bases between them. The CDR3 sequence: CASSETSRTGELFF. DNA for the CDR3: TGTGCCAGCAGTGAAACGTCTCGAACCGGGGAGCTGTTTTTT.

The chain has TRBV7-2 and TRBJ2-7; D may be TRBD2 (6 bases). V lost 5 bases and J lost 4, with 15 bases in between. Germline CDR1 and CDR2: SGHTA and FQGNSA. CDR3 size: 14 residues. The CDR3 here is CASSPGLQSYEQYF. The CDR3 DNA sequence: TGTGCCAGCAGCCCGGGACTTCAATCTTACGAGCAGTACTTC.

This clonotype appeared many times. The V and J genes are TRBV5-1 and TRBJ1-1; no clear D gene. Germline loops: CDR1 SGHRS, CDR2 YFSETQ. The CDR3 runs 15 residues. Between the trimmed V and J ends, which lost 4 bases and 7 bases, there was a span of 20 bases. CDR3 in amino acids: CASSLQGAEWDEAFF. The DNA for the CDR3 is TGCGCCAGCAGCCTGCAAGGTGCCGAGTGGGATGAAGCTTTCTTT.

This clonotype has at least ten counts. The rearrangement links TRBV9 to TRBJ1-2; 7 nucleotides match TRBD1. The germline V gene encodes CDR1 SGDLS and CDR2 YYNGEE. The CDR3 has 13 residues. V gave up 3 bases and J gave up 4 bases; unmatched junction bases: 3. The CDR3 DNA reads as TGTGCCAGCAGCGACAGGGGAGGCTATGGCTACACCTTC. This encodes CASSDRGGYGYTF.

The V call is TRBV5-4, the J call TRBJ1-4; weak D call: TRBD1 (6 bases). The CDR3 spans 14 residues. Germline CDR1 SGHNT, CDR2 YYREEE (reference sequence). Trimming took 5 bases from V and 6 from J, leaving 14 bases between them. The CDR3 DNA sequence: TGTGCCAGCAGAGTCGACAGGCTTGATGAAAAACTGTTTTTT. Protein product: CASRVDRLDEKLFF.

This clonotype was detected many times. The gene calls are TRBV20-1 and TRBJ2-4, with TRBD2 identical over 12 bases. V dropped 5 bases and J dropped 3; count of bases not matched to a gene: 8. This CDR3 is 16 amino acids long. The germline V gene has CDR1 DFQATT and CDR2 SNEGSKA (reference sequence). The CDR3 DNA reads as TGCAGTGCTGCTGGACTAGCGGGGAGGGACAAAAACATTCAGTACTTC. Encoded protein: CSAAGLAGRDKNIQYF.

The V and J genes are TRBV11-2 and TRBJ2-2; 11 positions match TRBD2. The trim removed 5 bases at V and 6 bases at J, leaving 11 bases unmatched. Germline assignment: CDR1 SGHAT and CDR2 FQNNGV. The CDR3 length is 17 residues. CDR3 in amino acids: CASSPYTSGSSPGELFF. The DNA for the CDR3 is TGTGCCAGCAGCCCATATACTAGCGGGAGTAGCCCCGGGGAGCTGTTTTTT. Full variable domain (rest looked up from reference TRBV11-2 and TRBJ2-2): EAGVAQSPRYKIIEKRQSVAFWCNPISGHATLYWYQQILGQGPKLLIQFQNNGVVDDSQLPKDRFSAERLKGVDSTLKIQPAKLEDSAVYLCASSPYTSGSSPGELFFGEGSRLTVL.

V usage is TRBV27 and J usage is TRBJ2-1, with D possibly being TRBD2 (6 bases). CDR1 and CDR2 from the germline V gene are MNHEY and SMNVEV (reference sequence). The CDR3 sequence is 16 residues long. Between the trimmed V and J ends, which lost 6 bases and 7 bases, there was a span of 22 bases. In DNA form, the CDR3 reads TGTGCCAGCAGCCCAACTTGGGGGGACCTGGGGAATGAGCAGTTCTTC. Its protein product is CASSPTWGDLGNEQFF.

A few counts support this clonotype. The rearrangement joins TRBV5-8 to TRBJ2-7; D is perhaps TRBD1 (5 bases). Germline values: CDR1 SGHTS, CDR2 YDEGEE. This CDR3 is 14 amino acids long. V was cut by 0 bases and J by 1 base, with 8 bases left in between. The CDR3 protein is CASSLGPGSYEQYF. The CDR3 DNA reads TGTGCCAGCAGCTTGGGTCCAGGGTCCTACGAGCAGTACTTC.

This clonotype was detected a few times. The chain links TRBV6-5 to TRBJ1-1; a possible D gene is TRBD1 (5 bases). Trimming pared 5 bases from V and 5 bases from J, leaving 15 bases between. This CDR3 has 14 amino acids. In germline, CDR1 is MNHEY, CDR2 SVGAGI. CDR3 protein: CASSVSRGNTEAFF. CDR3 bases: TGTGCCAGCAGTGTGTCAAGGGGTAATACTGAAGCTTTCTTT.

A few counts support this clonotype. This chain links TRBV4-2 with TRBJ2-7; TRBD2 matches 12 bases. This CDR3 has 15 amino acids. The ends lost 1 base at V and 3 bases at J; junction bases unmatched: 1. In germline, CDR1 is LGHNA, CDR2 YNFKEQ. CDR3: CASSQGTSGIYEQYF. For the CDR3, the DNA is TGTGCCAGCAGCCAAGGGACTAGCGGGATCTACGAGCAGTACTTC.

This clonotype has more than one count but fewer than ten. This chain links TRBV2 with TRBJ1-3, with D possibly being TRBD1 (5 bases). V lost 4 bases to trimming and J lost 4 bases, with 14 bases between them. CDR3 length: 15 residues. Germline assignment: CDR1 SNHLY and CDR2 FYNNEI. The CDR3 sequence: CASSVGRRYGNTIYF. As DNA, the CDR3 is TGTGCCAGCAGTGTGGGGCGGAGGTACGGAAACACCATATATTTT. Filled out from reference TRBV2 and TRBJ1-3, the complete variable domain reads EPEVTQTPSHQVTQMGQEVILRCVPISNHLYFYWYRQILGQKVEFLVSFYNNEISEKSEIFDDQFSVERPDGSNFTLKIRSTKLEDSAMYFCASSVGRRYGNTIYFGEGSWLTVV.

This sequence joins TRBV27 and TRBJ1-2, with TRBD1 identical over 9 bases. Germline V CDR1 and CDR2: MNHEY, SMNVEV (reference sequence). V gave up 6 bases and J gave up 7 bases; unmatched junction bases: 9. The CDR3 runs to 14 residues. The CDR3 DNA is TGTGCCAGCAGCCCCCAGGGGGGACAGGGTGGCTACACCTTC. This sequence encodes CASSPQGGQGGYTF.

This clonotype was seen a few times. The chain carries TRBV7-2 and TRBJ2-2; D is perhaps TRBD2 (6 bases). The CDR3 extends over 16 amino acids. Per germline, CDR1 SGHTA and CDR2 FQGNSA. Trimming took off 7 bases at V and 5 bases at J, with 20 bases between the two ends. CDR3 amino acids: CASTKRRGGSTGELFF. The CDR3 region has the DNA TGTGCCAGCACCAAACGTAGGGGAGGAAGTACCGGGGAGCTGTTTTTT. Based on the CDR3 plus reference TRBV7-2 and TRBJ2-2, the full variable domain is GAGVSQSPSNKVTEKGKDVELRCDPISGHTALYWYRQSLGQGLEFLIYFQGNSAPDKSGLPSDRFSAERTGGSVSTLTIQRTQQEDSAVYLCASTKRRGGSTGELFFGEGSRLTVL.

The chain links TRBV6-2 or TRBV6-3 to TRBJ1-2; unclear D gene. The CDR3 has 11 amino acids. With 5 bases removed from V and 6 bases from J, the gap between germline ends came to 7 bases. The V gene's germline CDR1 is MNHEY and CDR2 SVGEGT. The CDR3 here is CASSDYDGYTF. Written as DNA, the CDR3 is TGTGCCAGCAGTGATTATGATGGCTACACCTTC.

This chain connects TRBV5-1 to TRBJ2-1; TRBD1 agrees at 9 bases. CDR1 and CDR2 (germline): SGHRS, YFSETQ. This CDR3 spans 15 amino acids. Germline trimming cut 4 bases from V and 5 bases from J; bases unmatched to any gene: 7. Here the CDR3 DNA reads TGCGCCAGCAGCCCACAGGGGGCGAGCCACAATGAGCAGTTCTTC. Residues: CASSPQGASHNEQFF. Full variable domain (rest looked up from reference TRBV5-1 and TRBJ2-1): KAGVTQTPRYLIKTRGQQVTLSCSPISGHRSVSWYQQTPGQGLQFLFEYFSETQRNKGNFPGRFSGRQFSNSRSEMNVSTLELGDSALYLCASSPQGASHNEQFFGPGTRLTVL.

The chain combines TRBV6-1 with TRBJ1-2; D perhaps matches TRBD1 (5 bases). Germline V gene lookup returns CDR1 MNHNS and CDR2 SASEGT. The CDR3 totals 12 residues. Trimming took off 8 bases at V and 3 bases at J, with 10 bases between the two ends. In DNA, the CDR3 is TGTGCCAGCTCGGGGCTATACTATGGCTACACCTTC. Its protein is CASSGLYYGYTF.

The J gene is TRBJ2-7, the V gene TRBV15, with 10 bases identical to TRBD2. CDR3 length: 18 amino acids. CDR1 is LNHNV, CDR2 YYDKDF, per germline (reference sequence). The V segment lost 2 bases and the J segment 5 bases; nucleotides outside the gene matches: 15. CDR3 sequence (DNA): TGTGCCACCAGCAGACCCCGAGGGCTAGCGGGAGCAGCCCACGAGCAGTACTTC. Its translation is CATSRPRGLAGAAHEQYF.

The chain recombines TRBV10-3 with TRBJ2-3, with 11 bases aligning to TRBD2. J gave up 0 bases and V 2 bases, and 4 bases lay outside the gene matches. This CDR3 is built from 17 residues. CDR1 ENHRY and CDR2 SYGVKD come from the germline V gene. The CDR3 coding sequence is TGTGCCATCAGTGAGCCGACTAGCGGGGCTAGCACAGATACGCAGTATTTT. The encoded protein is CAISEPTSGASTDTQYF.

The genes are TRBV19 and TRBJ2-7, with 8 bases identical to TRBD1. The CDR3 contains 14 residues. V gave up 5 bases and J gave up 3 bases; unmatched junction bases: 6. Germline lookup yields CDR1 LNHDA and CDR2 SQIVND (reference sequence). Here the CDR3 reads CASSPDRVGYEQYF. In DNA form, the CDR3 reads TGTGCCAGTAGTCCGGACAGGGTCGGCTACGAGCAGTACTTC.